This T cell receptor beta chain was documented in a study of T cell changes during pregnancy in multiple sclerosis (dated by TCRdb to about 2019). With regard to the full study: The study examined how the T cell repertoire changed over the course of pregnancy in women with multiple sclerosis.

Library generation was performed with the immunoSEQ multiplex PCR assay. The immuneACCESS repertoire file appears here via TCRdb, limited to in-frame rearrangements. These files lack a portion of the clones; in checked studies, under half of the deficit traces to unresolved V genes, and the cause of the others is not known. In all, the sample holds about 110,000 clones, and more than 80% of those were seen once. The ten largest make up roughly 1.5% of the sample. Remarks on this clone: What antigen it recognizes has not been identified. There are no base qualities to consult, and no much larger clone falls within one base.

The sequence came from a female donor with multiple sclerosis, enrolled in a pregnancy study. The sample was peripheral blood, taken before pregnancy.

Read as DNA, the sequence is TGTGCCAGCAGCCCGTTTAGAGCGGGGGGGAGAGAGACCCAGTACTTC. The translation is CASSPFRAGGRETQYF. Rearrangement joined TRBV11-2 to TRBJ2-5, and TRBD2 matches 10 of the central bases. Reading the germline V gene gives CDR1 SGHAT and CDR2 FQNNGV. The CDR3 has 16 amino acids, counting the end cysteine and phenylalanine. Only the CDR3 DNA stays, 48 bases, in frame from base 1. V is trimmed back by 5 bases and J by 4 bases, and the junction contains 10 bases that no gene match accounts for.